Listed below are T cell receptor beta chains from one sample, sequenced in a study of T cells in Graves' hyperthyroidism and ophthalmopathy. TCRdb re-analysed the multiplex PCR reads in MiXCR, keeping a single row per CDR3 protein. The table has over 300,000 distinct CDR3 sequences, approximately 15% seen once. Sequencing was carried out using blood. All receptors derive from a middle-aged woman with Graves' ophthalmopathy. CDR3s include the opening cysteine and the closing phenylalanine or tryptophan. D genes are given only for firm matches. For some rows the clone size is stated as once, few or many, or as a class when expanded; others skip it.

j_gene,v_gene,len,d_gene,abundance,CDR3nt,CDR3aa
TRBJ1-1,TRBV6-5,14,-,many,TGTGCCAGCAGTTACTCATCGGGGTGGGCTGAAGCTTTCTTT,CASSYSSGWAEAFF
TRBJ1-5,TRBV6-1,15,-,many,TGTGCCAGCAGCCTGCAGGGTTTTCGGAATCAGCCCCAGCATTTT,CASSLQGFRNQPQHF
TRBJ2-1,TRBV20-1,14,-,few,TGCAGTGCTAGTTCGCTAAACTCCTACAATGAGCAGTTCTTC,CSASSLNSYNEQFF
TRBJ1-2,TRBV10-3,15,-,few,TGTGCCATCAGTGCTGACAGGATGGAGAACTATGGCTACACCTTC,CAISADRMENYGYTF
TRBJ1-4,TRBV7-9,15,-,many,TGTGCCAGCATCGGGCCGGGGCAGGGGCCGGAAAAACTGTTTTTT,CASIGPGQGPEKLFF
TRBJ1-5,TRBV7-9,13,-,-,TGTGCCAGCAGCCAAGGGGGTCGGGGGCCCCAGCATTTT,CASSQGGRGPQHF
TRBJ2-2,TRBV7-9,15,TRBD2,-,TGTGCCAGCAGCTTAGGGCGGGGGGGCTTCGGAGAGCTGTTTTTT,CASSLGRGGFGELFF
TRBJ2-1,TRBV27,13,-,many,TGTGCCAGCAGCATGGGCCTCTACAATGAGCAGTTCTTC,CASSMGLYNEQFF
TRBJ2-7,TRBV11-3,14,TRBD1,many,TGTGCCAGCAGCGCAGGGGGCTGGGCCAACGAGCAGTACTTC,CASSAGGWANEQYF
TRBJ1-2,TRBV7-2,12,-,many,TGTGCCAGCAACACACGGATCTATGGCTACACCTTC,CASNTRIYGYTF